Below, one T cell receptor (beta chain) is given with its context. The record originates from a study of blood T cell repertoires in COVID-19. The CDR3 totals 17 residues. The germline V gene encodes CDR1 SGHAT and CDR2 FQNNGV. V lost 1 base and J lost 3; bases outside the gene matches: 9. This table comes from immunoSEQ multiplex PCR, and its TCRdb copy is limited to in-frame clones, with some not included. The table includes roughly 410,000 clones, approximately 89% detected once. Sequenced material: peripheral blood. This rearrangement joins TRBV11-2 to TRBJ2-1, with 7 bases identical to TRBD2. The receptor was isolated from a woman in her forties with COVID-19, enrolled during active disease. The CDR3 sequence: CASSLAAAGIDYNEQFF. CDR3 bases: TGTGCCAGCAGCTTAGCGGCAGCGGGAATCGACTACAATGAGCAGTTCTTC.